This note documents a single TCR beta chain sequence. Its antigen is undetermined. V lost 5 bases and J 3 bases, leaving 14 bases between the germline ends. Germline V lookup: CDR1 PRHDT, CDR2 FYEKMQ (reference sequence). The CDR3 extends over 15 amino acids. The data are from a study of T cells in narcolepsy. Across the whole study: Healthy controls were enrolled alongside patients with narcolepsy type 1 or type 2.

Profiling relied on immunoSEQ multiplex PCR, and the TCRdb table lists in-frame clones only, not all of them. The profile shows more than 20,000 clones, 90% to 95% of them singletons. Overall study results and limits: No autoreactive T cell clone sequences appeared in some memory CD4+ repertoires. Blood of same and different patients, but not healthy controls, reportedly held recurring autoreactive clonotypes. Same-patient CSF and blood CD4+ T cell clonotypes included HCRT-specific and TRIB2-specific autoreactive ones.

The chain uses TRBV13 and TRBJ2-1; no reliable D call. The sequenced sample consisted of CD45RA- memory CD4+ T cells from PBMCs. The TCR originated in a human donor with narcolepsy. This CDR3 reads CASSAPWPNYNEQFF. The CDR3 coding sequence is TGTGCCAGCAGCGCCCCCTGGCCTAACTACAATGAGCAGTTCTTC.